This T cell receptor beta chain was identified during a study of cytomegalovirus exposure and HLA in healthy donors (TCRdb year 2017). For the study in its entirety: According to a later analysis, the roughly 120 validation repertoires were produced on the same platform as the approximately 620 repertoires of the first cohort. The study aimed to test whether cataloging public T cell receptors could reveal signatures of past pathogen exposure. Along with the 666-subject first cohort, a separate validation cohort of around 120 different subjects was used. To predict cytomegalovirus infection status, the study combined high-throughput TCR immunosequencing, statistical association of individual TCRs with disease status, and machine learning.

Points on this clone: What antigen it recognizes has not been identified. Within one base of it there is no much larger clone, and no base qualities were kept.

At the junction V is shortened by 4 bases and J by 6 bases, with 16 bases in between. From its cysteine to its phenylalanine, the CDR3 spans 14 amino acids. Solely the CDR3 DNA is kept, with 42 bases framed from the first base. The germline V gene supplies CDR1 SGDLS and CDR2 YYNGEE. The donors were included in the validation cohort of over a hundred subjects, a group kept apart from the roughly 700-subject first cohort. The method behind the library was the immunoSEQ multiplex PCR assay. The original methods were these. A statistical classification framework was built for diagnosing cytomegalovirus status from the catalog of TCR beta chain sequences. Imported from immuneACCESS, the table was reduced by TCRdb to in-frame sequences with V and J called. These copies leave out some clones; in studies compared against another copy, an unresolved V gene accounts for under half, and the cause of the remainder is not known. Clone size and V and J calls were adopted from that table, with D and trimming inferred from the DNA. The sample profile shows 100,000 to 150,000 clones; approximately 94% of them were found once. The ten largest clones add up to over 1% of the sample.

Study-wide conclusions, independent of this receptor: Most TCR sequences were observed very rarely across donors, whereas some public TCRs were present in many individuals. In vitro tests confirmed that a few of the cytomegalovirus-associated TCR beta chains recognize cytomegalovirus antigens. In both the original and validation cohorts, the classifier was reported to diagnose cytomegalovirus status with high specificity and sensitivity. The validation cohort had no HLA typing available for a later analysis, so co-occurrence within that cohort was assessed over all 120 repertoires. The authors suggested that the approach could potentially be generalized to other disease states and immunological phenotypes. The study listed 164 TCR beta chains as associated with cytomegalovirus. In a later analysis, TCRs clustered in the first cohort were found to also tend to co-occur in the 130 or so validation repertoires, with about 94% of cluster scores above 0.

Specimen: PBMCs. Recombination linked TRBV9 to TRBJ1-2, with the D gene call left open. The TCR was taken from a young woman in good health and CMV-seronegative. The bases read TGTGCCAGCAGCCCCTCCCGGGGAACCGATGGCTACACCTTC. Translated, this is CASSPSRGTDGYTF.